This T cell receptor (beta chain) appears in the sequencing data of a study of CD8 T cells in Susac syndrome. Turning to the study itself: Treatment at blood withdrawal was none, corticosteroids, or intravenous immunoglobulin alone in Susac syndrome patients.

Broader study findings: Clonal expansion involving Susac CD8+ cells peaked in TEMRA cells and active patients. The study identified roughly seventeen and five Susac-specific public clones in total CD8+ and CD8+ TEMRA repertoires. The authors acknowledged that the study's TCR sequencing and HLA analysis involved relatively few individuals.

The RNA input was roughly 0.45 to 1 ug, and it was reverse transcribed with random hexamers. TCRdb reanalysed the immunoSEQ multiplex PCR reads using MiXCR and keeps one entry per CDR3 protein. The sample holds about 130,000 distinct CDR3 sequences, about 93% seen once. The CDR3 has 14 amino acids. Germline V gene sequence: CDR1 MDHEN, CDR2 SYDVKM. Deletions cut 3 bases from V and 3 bases from J, with 10 bases between. Comments on this clonotype: Its specificity is unknown.

The chain uses TRBV28 and TRBJ2-3; D gene uncertain. The sequence was collected from a human donor with Susac syndrome. Sequencing input: CD8+ T cells from PBMCs. The CDR3 DNA is TGTGCCAGCAGTTTGGCCAGGAAAACAGATACGCAGTATTTT. Encoded protein: CASSLARKTDTQYF.